This T cell receptor (beta chain) was sequenced during a study of blood T cell repertoires in COVID-19. Background on the study: From T cells, B-cell-depleted T cells, or PBMCs came the material, which was cDNA or gDNA.

Patients at the Seattle site were enrolled during active infection and followed longitudinally. Methods used by the authors: Nucleated cell counts were estimated from reference gene primer amplification. Sequencing was performed with immunoSEQ multiplex PCR; in TCRdb, only in-frame clones are kept and a portion is missing. The DNA was the basis for D and trimming; V, J and clone size are from that table. The sample lists 200,000 to 250,000 clones, more than 85% occurring once. The sequence came from a man aged 55 to 70 with COVID-19, enrolled during active disease. What was sequenced was peripheral blood.

CDR3 nucleotides: TGTGCCAGCTCACCATCCGGTACTAGCGGGGGGCGGGAGCAGTACTTC. Translation: CASSPSGTSGGREQYF. This chain uses TRBV18 with TRBJ2-7; TRBD2 matches 12 bases. This CDR3 contains 16 residues. Germline V gene data show CDR1 as KGHSH and CDR2 as LQKENI. J was trimmed by 7 bases and V by 2 bases; bases with no gene match: 9. The entire variable domain, with the rest obtained from reference TRBV18 and TRBJ2-7, is as follows: NAGVMQNPRHLVRRRGQEARLRCSPMKGHSHVYWYRQLPEEGLKFMVYLQKENIIDESGMPKERFSAEFPKEGPSILRIQQVVRGDSAAYFCASSPSGTSGGREQYFGPGTRLTVT.